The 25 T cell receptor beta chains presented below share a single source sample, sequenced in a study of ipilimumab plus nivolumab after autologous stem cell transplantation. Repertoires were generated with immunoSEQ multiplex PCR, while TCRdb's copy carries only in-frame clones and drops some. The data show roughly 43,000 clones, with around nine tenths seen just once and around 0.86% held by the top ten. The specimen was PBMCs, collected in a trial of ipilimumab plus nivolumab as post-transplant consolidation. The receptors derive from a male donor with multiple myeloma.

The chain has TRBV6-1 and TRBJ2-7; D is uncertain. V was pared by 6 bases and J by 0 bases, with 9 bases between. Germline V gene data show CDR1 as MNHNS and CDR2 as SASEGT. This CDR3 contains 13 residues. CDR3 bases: TGTGCCAGCAGGAGCCGTAGCTCCTACGAGCAGTACTTC. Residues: CASRSRSSYEQYF.

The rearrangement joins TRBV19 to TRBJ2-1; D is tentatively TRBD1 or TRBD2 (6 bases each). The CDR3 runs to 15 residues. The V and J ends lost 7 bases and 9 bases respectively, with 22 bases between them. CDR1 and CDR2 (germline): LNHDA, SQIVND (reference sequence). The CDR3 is CASTLDSGRGGEQFF. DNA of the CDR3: TGTGCCAGTACCCTTGATAGCGGAAGAGGGGGTGAGCAGTTCTTC.

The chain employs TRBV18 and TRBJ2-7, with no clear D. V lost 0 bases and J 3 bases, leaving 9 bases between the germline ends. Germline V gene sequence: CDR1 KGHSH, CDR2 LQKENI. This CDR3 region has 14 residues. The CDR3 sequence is CASSPPAGIYEQYF. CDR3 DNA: TGTGCCAGCTCACCACCTGCCGGAATCTACGAGCAGTACTTC.

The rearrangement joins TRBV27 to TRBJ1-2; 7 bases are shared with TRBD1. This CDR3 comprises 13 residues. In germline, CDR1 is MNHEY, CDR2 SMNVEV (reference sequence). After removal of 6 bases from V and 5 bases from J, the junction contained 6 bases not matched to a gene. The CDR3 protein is CASSRTGFYGYTF. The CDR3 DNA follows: TGTGCCAGCAGCAGGACAGGCTTTTATGGCTACACCTTC.

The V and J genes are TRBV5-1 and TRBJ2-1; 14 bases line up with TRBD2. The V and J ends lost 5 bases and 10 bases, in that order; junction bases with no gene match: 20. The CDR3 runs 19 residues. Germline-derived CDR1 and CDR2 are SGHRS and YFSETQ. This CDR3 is CASSMSPPRGLAGVGEQFF. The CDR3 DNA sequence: TGCGCCAGCAGTATGTCACCCCCCAGGGGACTAGCGGGAGTAGGGGAGCAGTTCTTC.

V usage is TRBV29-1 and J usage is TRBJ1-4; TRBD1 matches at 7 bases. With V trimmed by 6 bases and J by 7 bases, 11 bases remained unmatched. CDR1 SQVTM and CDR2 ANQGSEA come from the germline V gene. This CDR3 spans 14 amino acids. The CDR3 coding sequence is TGCAGCGTCCGCGGTGCCAGGGACAGTGAAAAACTGTTTTTT. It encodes CSVRGARDSEKLFF. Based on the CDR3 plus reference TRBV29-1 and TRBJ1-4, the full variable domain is SAVISQKPSRDICQRGTSLTIQCQVDSQVTMMFWYRQQPGQSLTLIATANQGSEATYESGFVIDKFPISRPNLTFSTLTVSNMSPEDSSIYLCSVRGARDSEKLFFGSGTQLSVL.

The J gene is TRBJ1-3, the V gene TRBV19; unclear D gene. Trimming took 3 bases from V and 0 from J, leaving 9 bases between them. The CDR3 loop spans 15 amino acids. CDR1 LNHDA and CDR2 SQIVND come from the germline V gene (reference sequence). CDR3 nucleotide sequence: TGTGCCAGTAGTATCCCCCAGAGCTCTGGAAACACCATATATTTT. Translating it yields CASSIPQSSGNTIYF.

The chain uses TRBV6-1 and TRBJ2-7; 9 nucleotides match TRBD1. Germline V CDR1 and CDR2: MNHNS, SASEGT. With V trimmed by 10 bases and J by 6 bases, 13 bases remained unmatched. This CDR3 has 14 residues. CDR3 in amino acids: CAIEPGQGFREQYF. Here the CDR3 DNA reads TGTGCCATAGAACCGGGACAGGGATTTCGCGAGCAGTACTTC.

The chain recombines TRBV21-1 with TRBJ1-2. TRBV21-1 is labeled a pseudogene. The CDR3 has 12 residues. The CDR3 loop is CASFLGRKGYTF. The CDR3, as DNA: TGTGCCAGCTTCTTAGGGAGGAAAGGCTACACCTTC.

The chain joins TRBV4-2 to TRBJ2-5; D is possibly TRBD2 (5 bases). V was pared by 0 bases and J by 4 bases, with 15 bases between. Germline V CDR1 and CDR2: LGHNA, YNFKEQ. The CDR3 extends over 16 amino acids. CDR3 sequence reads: CASSQEGARSLETQYF. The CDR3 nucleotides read TGTGCCAGCAGCCAAGAGGGAGCCAGGTCCTTAGAGACCCAGTACTTC.

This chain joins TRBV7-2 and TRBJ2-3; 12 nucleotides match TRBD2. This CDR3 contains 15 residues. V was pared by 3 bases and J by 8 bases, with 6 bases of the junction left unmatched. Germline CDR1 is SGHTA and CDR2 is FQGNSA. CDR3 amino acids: CASSFTSGGTGTQYF. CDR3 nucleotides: TGTGCCAGCAGCTTTACTAGCGGGGGGACCGGTACGCAGTATTTT.

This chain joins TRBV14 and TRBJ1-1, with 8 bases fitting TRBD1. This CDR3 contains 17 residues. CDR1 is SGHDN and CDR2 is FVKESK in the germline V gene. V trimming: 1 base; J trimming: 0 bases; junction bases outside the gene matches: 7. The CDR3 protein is CASSQGTGPAMNTEAFF. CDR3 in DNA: TGTGCCAGCAGCCAAGGGACAGGGCCCGCCATGAACACTGAAGCTTTCTTT.

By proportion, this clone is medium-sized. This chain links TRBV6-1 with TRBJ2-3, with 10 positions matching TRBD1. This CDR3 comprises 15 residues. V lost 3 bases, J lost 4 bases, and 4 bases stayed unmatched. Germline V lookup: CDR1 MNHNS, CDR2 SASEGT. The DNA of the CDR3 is TGTGCCAGCAGTGAGGCCGGGACAGGGGCAGATACGCAGTATTTT. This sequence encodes CASSEAGTGADTQYF.

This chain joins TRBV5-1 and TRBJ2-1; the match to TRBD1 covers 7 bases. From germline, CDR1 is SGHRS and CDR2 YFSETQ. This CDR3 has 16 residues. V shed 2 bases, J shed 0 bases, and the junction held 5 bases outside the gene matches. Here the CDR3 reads CASSLLGTVSYNEQFF. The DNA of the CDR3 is TGCGCCAGCAGCTTACTAGGGACAGTCTCCTACAATGAGCAGTTCTTC.

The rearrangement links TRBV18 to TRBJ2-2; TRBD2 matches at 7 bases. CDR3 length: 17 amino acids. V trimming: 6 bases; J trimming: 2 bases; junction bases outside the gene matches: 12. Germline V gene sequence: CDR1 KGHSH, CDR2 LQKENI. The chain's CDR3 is CASSAVNGRTNTGELFF. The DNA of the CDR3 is TGTGCCAGCTCCGCCGTCAACGGGAGGACTAACACCGGGGAGCTGTTTTTT.

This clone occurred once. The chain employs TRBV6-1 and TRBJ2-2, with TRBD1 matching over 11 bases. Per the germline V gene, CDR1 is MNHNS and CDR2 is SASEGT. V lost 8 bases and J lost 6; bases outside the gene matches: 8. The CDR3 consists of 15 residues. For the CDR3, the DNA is TGTGCCAGCCGCCGGTTGGACAGGGGGCCCGGGGAGCTGTTTTTT. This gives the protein CASRRLDRGPGELFF.

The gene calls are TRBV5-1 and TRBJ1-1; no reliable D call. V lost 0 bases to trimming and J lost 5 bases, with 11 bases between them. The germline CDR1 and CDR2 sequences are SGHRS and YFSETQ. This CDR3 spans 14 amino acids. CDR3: CASSLGTIGTEAFF. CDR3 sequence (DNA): TGCGCCAGCAGCTTGGGGACGATCGGGACTGAAGCTTTCTTT.

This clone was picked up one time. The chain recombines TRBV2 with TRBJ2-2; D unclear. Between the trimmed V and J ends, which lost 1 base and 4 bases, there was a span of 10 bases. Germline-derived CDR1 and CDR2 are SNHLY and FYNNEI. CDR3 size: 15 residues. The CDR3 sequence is CASSEGSLVTGELFF. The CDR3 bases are TGTGCCAGCAGTGAAGGTAGCTTAGTCACCGGGGAGCTGTTTTTT. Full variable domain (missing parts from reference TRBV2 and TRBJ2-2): EPEVTQTPSHQVTQMGQEVILRCVPISNHLYFYWYRQILGQKVEFLVSFYNNEISEKSEIFDDQFSVERPDGSNFTLKIRSTKLEDSAMYFCASSEGSLVTGELFFGEGSRLTVL.

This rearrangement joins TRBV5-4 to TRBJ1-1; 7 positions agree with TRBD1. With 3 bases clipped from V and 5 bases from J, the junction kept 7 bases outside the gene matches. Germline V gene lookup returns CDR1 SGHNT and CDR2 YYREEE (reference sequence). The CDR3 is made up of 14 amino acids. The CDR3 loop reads CASSSTGVETEAFF. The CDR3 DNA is TGTGCCAGCAGCTCCACAGGGGTGGAGACTGAAGCTTTCTTT.

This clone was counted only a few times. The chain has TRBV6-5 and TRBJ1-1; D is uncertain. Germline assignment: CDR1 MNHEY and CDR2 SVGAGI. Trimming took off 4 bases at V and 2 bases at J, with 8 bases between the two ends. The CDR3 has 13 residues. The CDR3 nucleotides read TGTGCCAGCAGTTTCGGGCCCAACACTGAAGCTTTCTTT. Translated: CASSFGPNTEAFF.

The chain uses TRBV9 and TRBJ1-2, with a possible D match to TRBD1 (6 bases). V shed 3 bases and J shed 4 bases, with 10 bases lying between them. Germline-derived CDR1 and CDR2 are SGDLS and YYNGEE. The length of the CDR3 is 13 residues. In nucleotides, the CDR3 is TGTGCCAGCAGCGCCACAGGGCCCTATGGCTACACCTTC. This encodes CASSATGPYGYTF.

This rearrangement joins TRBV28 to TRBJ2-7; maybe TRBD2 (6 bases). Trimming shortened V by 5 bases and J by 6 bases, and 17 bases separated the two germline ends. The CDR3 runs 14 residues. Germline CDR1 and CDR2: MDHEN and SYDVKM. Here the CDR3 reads CASSTTTSIGEQYF. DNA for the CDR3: TGTGCCAGCAGTACCACAACTAGCATAGGCGAGCAGTACTTC.

The CDR3 DNA sequence: TGTGCCAGTACCCGAAGGGGGGGAGAGACCCAGTACTTC. Residues: CASTRRGGETQYF. V and J are TRBV19 and TRBJ2-5; a possible D gene is TRBD2 (7 bases). Deletions cut 7 bases from V and 4 bases from J, with 13 bases between. CDR3 length equals 13 residues. Germline values: CDR1 LNHDA, CDR2 SQIVND (reference sequence). The full variable domain, completed using reference TRBV19 and TRBJ2-5, is DGGITQSPKYLFRKEGQNVTLSCEQNLNHDAMYWYRQDPGQGLRLIYYSQIVNDFQKGDIAEGYSVSREKKESFPLTVTSAQKNPTAFYLCASTRRGGETQYFGPGTRLLVL.

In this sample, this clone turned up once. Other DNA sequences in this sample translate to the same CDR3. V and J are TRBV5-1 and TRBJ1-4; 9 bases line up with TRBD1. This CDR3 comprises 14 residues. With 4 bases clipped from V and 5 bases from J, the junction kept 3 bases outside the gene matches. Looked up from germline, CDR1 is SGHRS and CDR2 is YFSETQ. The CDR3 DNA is TGCGCCAGCAGCCCAGGACAGGGGAATGAAAAACTGTTTTTT. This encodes CASSPGQGNEKLFF.

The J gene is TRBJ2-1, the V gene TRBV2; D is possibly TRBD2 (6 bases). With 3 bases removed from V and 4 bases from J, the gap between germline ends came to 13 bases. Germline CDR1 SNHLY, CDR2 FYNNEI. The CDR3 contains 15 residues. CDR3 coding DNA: TGTGCCAGCAGTGATTTTGGGAGGTCTTACAATGAGCAGTTCTTC. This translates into CASSDFGRSYNEQFF. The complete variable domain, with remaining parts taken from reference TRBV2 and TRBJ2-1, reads EPEVTQTPSHQVTQMGQEVILRCVPISNHLYFYWYRQILGQKVEFLVSFYNNEISEKSEIFDDQFSVERPDGSNFTLKIRSTKLEDSAMYFCASSDFGRSYNEQFFGPGTRLTVL.